The 2 T cell receptor beta chains below come from one sample, sequenced in a study of cytomegalovirus exposure and HLA in healthy donors (dated by TCRdb to the late 2010s). Receptor libraries were prepared by the immunoSEQ multiplex PCR assay. For the multiplex PCR, a mixture combining 60 forward primers for TCR Vbeta segments and 13 reverse primers for TCR Jbeta segments was used. TCRdb retrieved this table from immuneACCESS and kept in-frame rearrangements only. Not all clones are present; in checked studies, unresolved V genes account for under half, and no reason is known for the remainder. The sample has 200,000 to 250,000 clones on record, about 74% of them singletons. The top ten hold 15% of the sample. Sequenced material: PBMCs. All receptors come from a man aged 35-49 years in good health and CMV-seronegative.

The genes are TRBV19 and TRBJ1-5; tentative D call: TRBD1 (6 bases). CDR3 length: 15 residues. Trimming took off 4 bases at V and 3 bases at J, with 13 bases between the two ends. CDR1 LNHDA and CDR2 SQIVND come from the germline V gene (reference sequence). CDR3: CASSTRTAFNQPQHF. The CDR3 DNA follows: TGTGCCAGTAGTACACGGACAGCCTTCAATCAGCCCCAGCATTTT.

V gene TRBV5-4 combines with J gene TRBJ2-5; TRBD1 might be the D (6 bases). Germline V gene lookup returns CDR1 SGHNT and CDR2 YYREEE (reference sequence). The CDR3 runs 16 residues. V dropped 0 bases and J dropped 3 bases, with 15 bases sitting between them. In DNA form, the CDR3 reads TGTGCCAGCAGCTTGGGGGGCAGGGGCCTTAAAGAGACCCAGTACTTC. This gives the protein CASSLGGRGLKETQYF.